This T cell receptor beta chain is drawn from a study of blood T cells in healthy people across ages. Study-level results: TCR beta diversity was tightly associated with the proportion of naive T cells.

A second PCR of roughly 7 to 11 cycles used a sample-barcoded 5' primer and a J-beta primer mix. There were at least 2.5 million CDR3-containing paired-end reads obtained from each sample. TCRdb re-derived calls from the 5' RACE reads in MiXCR, one entry per CDR3 protein. The profile shows approximately 820,000 distinct CDR3 sequences, around 42% of them singletons. The donors, healthy Caucasians from Russia, were aged roughly 6 to 90. Ten or more counts support this clonotype. What it binds is not known. The sequenced material came from blood. This TCR came from a man in his 60s in good health.

The CDR3 protein is CAISPQGGTETQYF. The DNA for the CDR3 is TGTGCCATCAGCCCACAGGGGGGAACAGAGACCCAGTACTTC. The chain couples TRBV10-3 to TRBJ2-5, with 8 nucleotides matching TRBD1. CDR1 and CDR2 from the germline V gene are ENHRY and SYGVKD. The length of the CDR3 is 14 residues. J gave up 4 bases and V 6 bases, and 7 bases lay outside the gene matches.